The 22 T cell receptor beta chains listed next were all sequenced from one sample in a study of T cells in Graves' hyperthyroidism and ophthalmopathy. TCR beta CDR3 regions were amplified from RNA. First-round RT-PCR of the TCR CDR3 relied on the HTBI primer set. Via MiXCR, TCRdb re-called the multiplex PCR reads, giving one row per CDR3 protein. The sample has some 650,000 distinct CDR3 sequences, 16% seen once. The sequenced sample consisted of blood. Source of these receptors: a woman aged 35 to 49 with Graves' ophthalmopathy.

This sequence joins TRBV4-1 and TRBJ2-7; tentative D call: TRBD2 (5 bases). This CDR3 contains 15 residues. Germline-derived CDR1 and CDR2 are MGHRA and YSYEKL. The V end was cut by 2 bases, the J end by 2 bases, with 13 bases between. CDR3 sequence (DNA): TGCGCCAGCAGCCAAATCGGACTTATTACCTACGAGCAGTACTTC. It codes for CASSQIGLITYEQYF.

This clonotype was observed many times. The genes are TRBV2 and TRBJ2-1; 8 positions agree with TRBD2. The CDR3 is 12 residues long. The germline V gene has CDR1 SNHLY and CDR2 FYNNEI. The trim removed 4 bases at V and 9 bases at J, leaving 2 bases unmatched. The CDR3 sequence: CASSGTSSEQFF. In nucleotides, the CDR3 is TGTGCCAGCAGTGGGACTAGCAGTGAGCAGTTCTTC.

This clonotype was observed many times. The chain links TRBV20-1 to TRBJ1-2; D possibly corresponds to TRBD1 (6 bases). The CDR3 covers 15 residues. Germline V gives CDR1 DFQATT, CDR2 SNEGSKA (reference sequence). V shed 0 bases and J shed 7 bases, with 18 bases lying between them. The chain's CDR3 is CSARDERGAKGGYTF. Written as DNA, the CDR3 is TGCAGTGCTAGAGATGAAAGGGGGGCAAAGGGTGGCTACACCTTC.

This clonotype was recorded at least ten times. This rearrangement joins TRBV12-3 or TRBV12-4 to TRBJ2-5; D is ambiguous. Between the trimmed V and J ends, which lost 2 bases and 2 bases, there was a span of 9 bases. The CDR3 covers 14 residues. Here the CDR3 reads CASSLSSWQETQYF. CDR3 nucleotide sequence: TGTGCCAGCAGTTTATCGAGTTGGCAAGAGACCCAGTACTTC.

In its sample, this clonotype was seen many times. The V and J genes are TRBV28 and TRBJ2-5; D may match TRBD1 or TRBD2 (6 bases each). CDR1 is MDHEN, CDR2 SYDVKM, per germline. V was cut by 2 bases and J by 6 bases, with 16 bases left in between. This CDR3 region has 15 residues. CDR3 nucleotide sequence: TGTGCCAGCAGTTTAGGGGGGCAGGCCAGGAAGACCCAGTACTTC. It translates to CASSLGGQARKTQYF. The whole variable domain, filled in from reference TRBV28 and TRBJ2-5, reads DVKVTQSSRYLVKRTGEKVFLECVQDMDHENMFWYRQDPGLGLRLIYFSYDVKMKEKGDIPEGYSVSREKKERFSLILESASTNQTSMYLCASSLGGQARKTQYFGPGTRLLVL.

The sample holds many counts of this clonotype. The gene calls are TRBV2 and TRBJ1-5; D is unresolved. The V end lost 4 bases, the J end lost 4 bases, and 11 bases lay between the germline ends. Per the germline V gene, CDR1 is SNHLY and CDR2 is FYNNEI. This CDR3 spans 14 amino acids. CDR3 bases: TGTGCCAGCAGTGCGTTGTTGGAGAATCAGCCCCAGCATTTT. Protein: CASSALLENQPQHF. The full variable domain, completed using reference TRBV2 and TRBJ1-5, is EPEVTQTPSHQVTQMGQEVILRCVPISNHLYFYWYRQILGQKVEFLVSFYNNEISEKSEIFDDQFSVERPDGSNFTLKIRSTKLEDSAMYFCASSALLENQPQHFGDGTRLSIL.

The rearrangement uses TRBV18 and TRBJ2-2; D uncertain. The CDR3 runs to 15 residues. Per germline, CDR1 KGHSH and CDR2 LQKENI. Trimming left V 2 bases short and J 3 bases short, with 10 bases between. The CDR3 region is CASSPKGLDTGELFF. CDR3 in DNA: TGTGCCAGCTCACCAAAGGGTTTGGACACCGGGGAGCTGTTTTTT.

The sample holds many counts of this clonotype. The chain recombines TRBV28 with TRBJ2-7; D remains ambiguous. The CDR3 consists of 12 residues. CDR1 and CDR2 from the germline V gene are MDHEN and SYDVKM. Trimming pared 4 bases from V and 5 bases from J, leaving 9 bases between. The CDR3 DNA reads as TGTGCCAGCAGTTCCCCCGGCCACGAGCAGTACTTC. It codes for CASSSPGHEQYF.

This chain joins TRBV4-2 and TRBJ2-3; 11 bases match TRBD2. CDR3 length: 16 amino acids. The germline V gene has CDR1 LGHNA and CDR2 YNFKEQ. With V trimmed by 5 bases and J by 2 bases, 6 bases remained unmatched. The CDR3 DNA follows: TGTGCCAGCAGCTCACAACTAGCGGGGGCCACAGATACGCAGTATTTT. Translation: CASSSQLAGATDTQYF.

This clonotype was detected a few times. Written as DNA, the CDR3 is TGTGCCTCCGGCCGAGTCTACGAGCAGTACTTC. Translation: CASGRVYEQYF. The V and J genes are TRBV30 and TRBJ2-7, with no clear D. Looked up from germline, CDR1 is GTSNPN and CDR2 is SVGIG (reference sequence). The CDR3 contains 11 residues. The V end lost 7 bases, the J end lost 3 bases, and 10 bases lay between the germline ends.

The rearrangement joins TRBV19 to TRBJ2-1; D is ambiguous. Trimming pared 1 base from V and 4 bases from J, leaving 8 bases between. CDR3 length equals 14 residues. Germline CDR1 and CDR2: LNHDA and SQIVND (reference sequence). CDR3 nucleotide sequence: TGTGCCAGTAGTATAGCCTGGGGTTACAATGAGCAGTTCTTC. Translation: CASSIAWGYNEQFF.

Ten or more counts support this clonotype. The gene calls are TRBV5-1 and TRBJ1-2, with 10 bases matching TRBD1. The CDR3 runs to 16 residues. CDR1 is SGHRS, CDR2 YFSETQ, per germline. The ends lost 2 bases at V and 5 bases at J; junction bases unmatched: 9. The CDR3 protein is CASSFPEGTGEYGYTF. The CDR3 nucleotides read TGCGCCAGCAGCTTCCCCGAAGGGACAGGGGAATATGGCTACACCTTC.

In its sample, this clonotype was seen many times. The chain links TRBV6-5 to TRBJ1-1; D uncertain. Germline V gene sequence: CDR1 MNHEY, CDR2 SVGAGI. Between the trimmed V and J ends, which lost 0 bases and 4 bases, there was a span of 9 bases. This CDR3 is 14 amino acids long. CDR3: CASSYSPGSTEAFF. For the CDR3, the DNA is TGTGCCAGCAGTTACTCTCCGGGGAGCACTGAAGCTTTCTTT.

Ten or more counts support this clonotype. The genes are TRBV6-1 and TRBJ2-3; the D gene is possibly TRBD1 (5 bases). The CDR3 totals 15 residues. V was clipped by 10 bases and J by 0 bases, with 17 bases between them. Germline CDR1 MNHNS, CDR2 SASEGT. The CDR3 spells CATTSGPPSTDTQYF. The CDR3 DNA sequence: TGTGCCACTACTTCAGGGCCGCCTAGCACAGATACGCAGTATTTT.

This sequence joins TRBV11-2 and TRBJ2-1; the D gene could be TRBD1 or TRBD2 (5 bases each). Per germline, CDR1 SGHAT and CDR2 FQNNGV. The CDR3 loop spans 14 amino acids. Trimming took 1 base from V and 13 from J, leaving 17 bases between them. The CDR3 region has the DNA TGTGCCAGCAGCTTAGGATGGGACCCACCATTACAGTTCTTC. It is translated as CASSLGWDPPLQFF.

This clonotype was found many times. The CDR3 DNA reads TGCGCCAGCAGATTCGGGTCCGACACAAGTGAGCAGTTCTTC. It yields the protein CASRFGSDTSEQFF. The V and J genes are TRBV5-1 and TRBJ2-1; D is unclear. Germline V gene lookup returns CDR1 SGHRS and CDR2 YFSETQ. CDR3 size: 14 residues. The V end was cut by 5 bases, the J end by 9 bases, with 18 bases between.

In regard to this clonotype: This clone may be a read error of a much larger clone one base away. The chain carries TRBV2 and TRBJ2-1, with D perhaps TRBD1 (6 bases). Germline V CDR1 and CDR2: SNHLY, FYNNEI. The CDR3 loop spans 14 amino acids. V lost 4 bases to trimming and J lost 13 bases, with 20 bases between them. CDR3 sequence (DNA): TGTGCCAGCAGTGCGGAAGAGGGGGTTGACATTCAGTTCTTC. This translates into CASSAEEGVDIQFF.

This chain uses TRBV6-6 with TRBJ1-2; D uncertain. V dropped 2 bases and J dropped 4 bases, with 14 bases sitting between them. Germline CDR1 MNHNY, CDR2 SVGAGI (reference sequence). The CDR3 is 15 residues long. The CDR3 coding sequence is TGTGCCAGCAGTTACACGGTGGGCAGGTTCTATGGCTACACCTTC. Amino acids: CASSYTVGRFYGYTF.

This clonotype appeared many times. The chain carries TRBV7-2 and TRBJ2-3; 10 nucleotides line up with TRBD2. Germline CDR1 is SGHTA and CDR2 is FQGNSA. The CDR3 spans 14 residues. V was clipped by 5 bases and J by 9 bases; unmatched bases: 8. The CDR3 spells CASSLSGGALTQYF. CDR3 coding DNA: TGTGCCAGCAGCCTAAGCGGGGGGGCTTTAACGCAGTATTTT. Drawing the rest from reference TRBV7-2 and TRBJ2-3, the complete variable domain is GAGVSQSPSNKVTEKGKDVELRCDPISGHTALYWYRQSLGQGLEFLIYFQGNSAPDKSGLPSDRFSAERTGGSVSTLTIQRTQQEDSAVYLCASSLSGGALTQYFGPGTRLTVL.

This clonotype has more than one count but fewer than ten. This chain joins TRBV11-2 and TRBJ2-3; no clear D. CDR3 length: 14 amino acids. Trimming left V 3 bases short and J 2 bases short, with 9 bases between. Germline-derived CDR1 and CDR2 are SGHAT and FQNNGV. CDR3 coding DNA: TGTGCCAGCAGCTTTTGGGGAACCACAGATACGCAGTATTTT. Translated, it gives CASSFWGTTDTQYF.

The chain carries TRBV24-1 and TRBJ1-5; the D is unclear. Trimming took off 4 bases at V and 0 bases at J, with 3 bases between the two ends. This CDR3 is 13 amino acids long. Germline CDR1 is KGHDR and CDR2 is SFDVKD. The CDR3 nucleotides are TGTGCCACCAGTGACAATAGCAATCAGCCCCAGCATTTT. It specifies CATSDNSNQPQHF.

The chain combines TRBV10-3 with TRBJ2-2; D remains unclear. The CDR3 extends over 14 amino acids. Trimming stripped 10 bases from V and 0 bases from J, with 12 bases between. Germline loops: CDR1 ENHRY, CDR2 SYGVKD. CDR3 protein: CATRLDTNTGELFF. The CDR3 nucleotides are TGTGCCACCCGCTTGGATACGAACACCGGGGAGCTGTTTTTT.